The sequence of this T cell receptor (beta chain) was determined in a study of shared T cell receptors in the human thymus. Clones were sequenced by immunoSEQ multiplex PCR, and TCRdb holds only the in-frame ones, with some missing. In the table there are under 850,000 clones, approximately 87% of which are singletons. CDR1 MGHRA and CDR2 YSYEKL come from the germline V gene. The CDR3 is made up of 15 amino acids. V lost 0 bases to trimming and J lost 8 bases; unmatched junction nucleotides: 8. The sample also formed part of further work on human thymus T cells. From that second work: The thymus tissue came from resections taken during corrective heart surgery. Gene usage (both V and J) appeared biased in thymic and blood repertoires.

This receptor was taken from a boy younger than two with a congenital heart defect. This chain joins TRBV4-1 and TRBJ1-2, with 8 bases fitting TRBD1. Sequencing was carried out using thymocytes. The CDR3 region is CASSQEPGQGQGYTF. The DNA of the CDR3 is TGCGCCAGCAGCCAAGAGCCCGGACAGGGTCAAGGCTACACCTTC.